This TCR beta chain is drawn from a study of blood T cell repertoires in COVID-19. Germline V lookup: CDR1 MNHEY, CDR2 SMNVEV (reference sequence). The CDR3 is 15 amino acids. The ends were cut back, 2 bases at V and 7 bases at J, with 15 bases in the middle. Repertoires were generated with immunoSEQ multiplex PCR, while TCRdb's copy carries only in-frame clones and drops some. Altogether approximately 240,000 clones are present, about 85% being singletons, with the ten largest covering over 6%. The sequence was obtained from a woman under 40 with acute COVID-19. Material: PBMCs or T cells enriched from blood (not recorded which). The rearrangement joins TRBV27 to TRBJ2-4; TRBD2 is a possible D gene (5 bases). CDR3 sequence (DNA): TGTGCCAGCAGTTTAGTTGGGAGCACGAGGAACATTCAGTACTTC. Its protein is CASSLVGSTRNIQYF.